Many counts were recorded for the clone carrying this T cell receptor (beta chain). Its antigen remains unknown. The data derive from a study of T cells in Graves' hyperthyroidism and ophthalmopathy. Findings and limits, study-wide: Blood also contained most expanded thyroid clonotypes above 0.001.

This CDR3 is built from 13 residues. Unmatched junction bases numbered 6, after V lost 5 bases and J lost 8 bases. From germline, CDR1 is DFQATT and CDR2 SNEGSKA (reference sequence). The TCR beta CDR3 regions underwent amplification using RNA transcripts as the source. Primed by the HTBI set, a first-round RT-PCR was run on the TCR CDR3. TCRdb re-analysed the multiplex PCR reads in MiXCR, keeping a single row per CDR3 protein. The sample lists about 400,000 distinct CDR3 sequences, about 15% occurring once. Each patient was aged 18 to 65 and had newly diagnosed hyperthyroidism of under 2 months' duration.

This receptor was obtained from a woman aged 25 to 39 with Graves' hyperthyroidism. Sequences were obtained from blood. J is TRBJ2-1 and V is TRBV20-1, with TRBD1 matching 10 bases. CDR3 loop: CSAAGQGVYEQFF. The CDR3, as DNA: TGCAGTGCTGCTGGACAGGGGGTATATGAGCAGTTCTTC.